Sequencing of this TCR beta chain was carried out in a study of T cell responses to AZD1222 COVID-19 vaccine. Sequencing was performed with immunoSEQ multiplex PCR; in TCRdb, only in-frame clones are kept and a portion is missing. The sample shows about 150,000 clones, about 86% of them seen only once. This clonotype was sampled from an adult who received the AZD1222 COVID-19 vaccine. The sample was peripheral blood, taken 28 days after the second AZD1222 dose.

CDR3 in amino acids: CASSLGGSPTNEKLFF. CDR3 bases: TGCGCCAGCAGCTTGGGAGGGTCTCCAACTAATGAAAAACTGTTTTTT. The gene calls are TRBV5-1 and TRBJ1-4; D is undetermined. Trimming pared 0 bases from V and 0 bases from J, leaving 9 bases between. This CDR3 contains 16 residues. Germline CDR1 SGHRS, CDR2 YFSETQ.